Below are 22 T cell receptor beta chains sequenced from a single sample in a study of naive and memory T cell subsets. Both TRBC1 and TRBC2 were covered by a beta constant-region primer of two equimolar oligonucleotides. TCRdb used MiXCR to reprocess the UMI-ligation and nested PCR reads, holding one entry per CDR3 protein. The data hold about 150,000 distinct CDR3 sequences, with more than 15% observed a single time. Sequencing was carried out using naive CD4+ T cells from blood. Receptors were obtained from a human donor in good health.

In this sample, this clonotype turned up a few times. V usage is TRBV6-2 or TRBV6-3 and J usage is TRBJ1-2; 8 nucleotides align to TRBD1. The CDR3 length is 14 residues. V trimming: 8 bases; J trimming: 4 bases; junction bases outside the gene matches: 9. Germline V lookup: CDR1 MNHEY, CDR2 SVGEGT. CDR3 DNA sequence: TGTGCCAGCTCCGGGGACAGGCGCCTCTATGGCTACACCTTC. Its translation: CASSGDRRLYGYTF.

This clonotype has just a few counts. The chain combines TRBV12-3 or TRBV12-4 with TRBJ1-6, with a weak D call TRBD1 (6 bases). V was pared by 3 bases and J by 5 bases, with 11 bases between. This CDR3 is 15 amino acids long. CDR3 DNA sequence: TGTGCCAGCAGTTTTTGGGGGGCAGATAATTCACCCCTCCACTTT. This gives the protein CASSFWGADNSPLHF.

The rearrangement links TRBV6-2 or TRBV6-3 to TRBJ2-1, with 7 bases that match TRBD2. The CDR3 contains 14 residues. CDR1 and CDR2 from the germline V gene are MNHEY and SVGEGT. Unmatched junction bases numbered 8, after V lost 10 bases and J lost 2 bases. CDR3 sequence (DNA): TGTGCCACCACACCCAGCGGGACCTACAATGAGCAGTTCTTC. Amino acids: CATTPSGTYNEQFF.

This clonotype was counted a few times. This chain links TRBV6-5 with TRBJ1-3, with TRBD1 as a possible D gene (6 bases). The germline V and J ends were trimmed by 7 bases and 4 bases, with 14 bases remaining between them. The germline CDR1 and CDR2 sequences are MNHEY and SVGAGI. CDR3 length: 14 residues. CDR3: CASMSRQGGNTIYF. The DNA for the CDR3 is TGTGCCAGCATGTCTAGGCAGGGGGGAAACACCATATATTTT.

This clonotype was observed a few times. V and J are TRBV6-2 or TRBV6-3 and TRBJ2-4; D might be TRBD2 (5 bases). CDR1 and CDR2 (germline): MNHEY, SVGEGT. The CDR3 runs to 17 residues. V was trimmed by 6 bases and J by 0 bases, leaving 18 bases between them. CDR3 loop: CASSPGRTSLAKNIQYF. CDR3 bases: TGTGCCAGCAGCCCCGGCCGGACTTCCCTAGCCAAAAACATTCAGTACTTC.

This clonotype showed up just a few times. This chain connects TRBV20-1 to TRBJ1-1, with a possible D match to TRBD1 (6 bases). In germline, CDR1 is DFQATT, CDR2 SNEGSKA (reference sequence). The V end was cut by 0 bases, the J end by 8 bases, with 16 bases between. CDR3 length: 14 amino acids. The CDR3 here is CSARDQTITGEAFF. For the CDR3, the DNA is TGCAGTGCTAGAGACCAAACAATAACAGGGGAAGCTTTCTTT.

The rearrangement links TRBV6-6 to TRBJ1-4; tentative D call: TRBD1 (5 bases). The CDR3 is 14 amino acids. The germline V gene has CDR1 MNHNY and CDR2 SVGAGI (reference sequence). Trimming stripped 0 bases from V and 7 bases from J, with 9 bases between. The CDR3 coding sequence is TGTGCCAGCAGTTACTCCGGGGCGAGTGAAAAACTGTTTTTT. It codes for CASSYSGASEKLFF.

The table lists this clonotype with a count of one. The chain is built from TRBV24-1 and TRBJ2-1; 10 positions agree with TRBD2. Germline V lookup: CDR1 KGHDR, CDR2 SFDVKD. The V segment lost 9 bases and the J segment 6 bases; nucleotides outside the gene matches: 10. This CDR3 region has 15 residues. The CDR3 sequence: CATAGLAMAANEQFF. The DNA for the CDR3 is TGTGCCACCGCGGGACTAGCGATGGCGGCCAATGAGCAGTTCTTC.

V is TRBV7-3 and J is TRBJ2-3; 7 nucleotides match TRBD1. Germline CDR1 and CDR2: SGHTA and FQGTGA. Unmatched junction bases numbered 6, after V lost 4 bases and J lost 5 bases. This CDR3 region has 14 residues. The CDR3 region is CASSSDRAVDTQYF. The CDR3 nucleotides are TGTGCCAGCAGCTCTGACAGGGCCGTAGATACGCAGTATTTT.

In this sample, this clonotype turned up once. V gene TRBV7-2 combines with J gene TRBJ2-5; TRBD1 matches 9 bases. CDR1 and CDR2 (germline): SGHTA, FQGNSA. With 0 bases clipped from V and 1 base from J, the junction kept 3 bases outside the gene matches. The CDR3 runs 16 residues. CDR3 sequence reads: CASSLASDRGQETQYF. The CDR3 DNA reads TGTGCCAGCAGCTTAGCGTCGGACAGGGGCCAAGAGACCCAGTACTTC.

The genes are TRBV2 and TRBJ2-1; 12 bases match TRBD1. Germline trimming cut 7 bases from V and 0 bases from J; bases unmatched to any gene: 16. The CDR3 is made up of 20 amino acids. The germline V gene encodes CDR1 SNHLY and CDR2 FYNNEI. The DNA of the CDR3 is TGTGCCAGCAAAAACTGGGGGACAGGGGGCGCCGGGGTCTCCTACAATGAGCAGTTCTTC. Protein: CASKNWGTGGAGVSYNEQFF. The entire variable domain, with the rest obtained from reference TRBV2 and TRBJ2-1, is as follows: EPEVTQTPSHQVTQMGQEVILRCVPISNHLYFYWYRQILGQKVEFLVSFYNNEISEKSEIFDDQFSVERPDGSNFTLKIRSTKLEDSAMYFCASKNWGTGGAGVSYNEQFFGPGTRLTVL.

This chain connects TRBV7-3 to TRBJ2-1; maybe TRBD1 (5 bases). V was cut by 3 bases and J by 2 bases, with 8 bases left in between. This CDR3 region has 14 residues. The germline V gene has CDR1 SGHTA and CDR2 FQGTGA. CDR3 sequence reads: CASSFTGTYNEQFF. As DNA, the CDR3 is TGTGCCAGCAGCTTTACAGGAACCTACAATGAGCAGTTCTTC.

V is TRBV28 and J is TRBJ2-7; TRBD1 matches 7 bases. Germline V gives CDR1 MDHEN, CDR2 SYDVKM. V was clipped by 3 bases and J by 3 bases; unmatched bases: 5. The CDR3 sequence is 14 residues long. The CDR3 sequence: CASSFPGQSYEQYF. CDR3 coding DNA: TGTGCCAGCAGTTTCCCGGGACAGAGCTACGAGCAGTACTTC.

Only a few counts were recorded for this clonotype. The chain uses TRBV20-1 and TRBJ2-7, with D unclear. The CDR3 runs to 12 residues. Germline assignment: CDR1 DFQATT and CDR2 SNEGSKA (reference sequence). V was clipped by 3 bases and J by 1 base, with 7 bases between them. CDR3 nucleotides: TGCAGTGCTAGTCGCCCTTCCTACGAGCAGTACTTC. Its protein is CSASRPSYEQYF.

This clonotype was counted only a few times. This chain uses TRBV5-1 with TRBJ1-6; D call uncertain. V lost 0 bases and J lost 0, with 7 bases in between. Germline V gene sequence: CDR1 SGHRS, CDR2 YFSETQ. CDR3 length equals 16 residues. The CDR3 here is CASSLAQNSYNSPLHF. CDR3 nucleotide sequence: TGCGCCAGCAGCTTGGCACAGAACTCCTATAATTCACCCCTCCACTTT.

This clonotype has a handful of counts. The V and J genes are TRBV3-1 and TRBJ2-1; TRBD1 agrees at 10 bases. Germline values: CDR1 LGHDT, CDR2 YNNKEL (reference sequence). The junction had 5 bases not matched to a gene; V was cut back by 1 base and J by 2 bases. The CDR3 has 17 residues. CDR3 region: CASSQGLGQGTYNEQFF. CDR3 nucleotides: TGTGCCAGCAGCCAAGGGTTGGGACAGGGGACCTACAATGAGCAGTTCTTC.

This clonotype occurred a few times. The CDR3 DNA follows: TGCAGCGTTGGAAGGACAGAGAACACTGAAGCTTTCTTT. It translates to CSVGRTENTEAFF. The V call is TRBV29-1, the J call TRBJ1-1; a weak D match, TRBD1 (6 bases). Between the trimmed V and J ends, which lost 4 bases and 1 base, there was a span of 10 bases. The germline V gene has CDR1 SQVTM and CDR2 ANQGSEA. CDR3 size: 13 residues. Supplemented by reference TRBV29-1 and TRBJ1-1, the full variable domain reads SAVISQKPSRDICQRGTSLTIQCQVDSQVTMMFWYRQQPGQSLTLIATANQGSEATYESGFVIDKFPISRPNLTFSTLTVSNMSPEDSSIYLCSVGRTENTEAFFGQGTRLTVV.

In this sample, this clonotype turned up a few times. As DNA, the CDR3 is TGTGCCAGCAGCCAAGATCCTAGCGGGAGTTTGGGTGAGCAGTTCTTC. Its protein product is CASSQDPSGSLGEQFF. This chain joins TRBV3-1 and TRBJ2-1; 10 nucleotides line up with TRBD2. Trimming removed 0 bases from V and 9 bases from J; junction bases left unmatched: 8. Germline CDR1 and CDR2: LGHDT and YNNKEL (reference sequence). This CDR3 has 16 amino acids.

There are a few counts of this clonotype. The rearrangement joins TRBV7-9 to TRBJ2-7, with TRBD2 matching over 7 bases. V lost 2 bases, J lost 4 bases, and 2 bases stayed unmatched. The V gene's germline CDR1 is SEHNR and CDR2 FQNEAQ (reference sequence). The length of the CDR3 is 13 residues. This CDR3 is CASSLPGLYEQYF. In DNA, the CDR3 is TGTGCCAGCAGCTTACCGGGACTATACGAGCAGTACTTC.

The chain links TRBV29-1 to TRBJ2-6, with D hard to call. The length of the CDR3 is 18 residues. Per germline, CDR1 SQVTM and CDR2 ANQGSEA. V was trimmed by 0 bases and J by 1 base, leaving 16 bases between them. For the CDR3, the DNA is TGCAGCGTTGAAGATCTTTCGGGTGGCGGTTCTGGGGCCAACGTCCTGACTTTC. Its protein product is CSVEDLSGGGSGANVLTF.

This clonotype was counted ten times or more. J is TRBJ1-4 and V is TRBV12-3 or TRBV12-4; D gene unclear. The CDR3 extends over 14 amino acids. Trimming shortened V by 6 bases and J by 7 bases, and 15 bases separated the two germline ends. The CDR3 DNA sequence: TGTGCCAGCAGCCGGGATCCGGAGAGTGAAAAACTGTTTTTT. This translates into CASSRDPESEKLFF.

The chain employs TRBV7-9 and TRBJ2-3; perhaps TRBD2 as D (5 bases). Germline CDR1 and CDR2: SEHNR and FQNEAQ (reference sequence). The CDR3 is 13 amino acids. V shed 2 bases and J shed 4 bases, with 7 bases lying between them. The CDR3 DNA is TGTGCCAGCAGCTTAATCGGGGCAGATACGCAGTATTTT. This gives the protein CASSLIGADTQYF.